This TCR beta chain came from a study of T cells in Graves' hyperthyroidism and ophthalmopathy. CDR1 DFQATT and CDR2 SNEGSKA come from the germline V gene (reference sequence). The V gene lost 0 bases and the J gene lost 4 bases, with 7 bases spanning the gap. The CDR3 length is 12 residues. Each diagnosis drew on symptoms, thyroxine, TRAb, thyroid ultrasound and orbital computed tomography findings. This clonotype was observed many times. The investigators amplified TCR beta CDR3 regions from RNA transcripts. In the first-round RT-PCR of the TCR CDR3, the HTBI primer set was used. TCRdb independently ran MiXCR on the multiplex PCR reads; one entry per CDR3 protein. The sample yields 470,000 or so distinct CDR3 sequences, less than 25% seen once.

Sequenced material: blood. The clonotype originates from a man younger than 30 with Graves' hyperthyroidism. This chain uses TRBV20-1 with TRBJ2-7; tentatively, D is TRBD1 (6 bases). In nucleotides, the CDR3 is TGCAGTGCTAGAGACCAGGGGTACGAGCAGTACTTC. Translating it yields CSARDQGYEQYF.